Below, 4 T cell receptor beta chains from the same sample are listed, as sequenced in a study of blood T cell repertoires in COVID-19. Clones were read by immunoSEQ multiplex PCR, and TCRdb kept only the in-frame ones, dropping some. The sample gives tens of thousands of clones, more than 75% of which show up once; less than 5% is in the top ten. Sequences were obtained from peripheral blood. The receptors shown here come from a man aged 50 to 59 with active or convalescent COVID-19.

The chain joins TRBV6-6 to TRBJ1-2, with D tentatively TRBD1 (6 bases). The CDR3 has 13 amino acids. Germline CDR1 reads MNHNY; CDR2 reads SVGAGI (reference sequence). The V and J ends lost 10 bases and 1 base respectively, with 13 bases between them. This chain's CDR3 is CATVDRLNYGYTF. The CDR3 bases are TGTGCCACCGTCGACAGGCTTAACTATGGCTACACCTTC.

This chain joins TRBV2 and TRBJ1-2; the match to TRBD1 covers 7 bases. In germline, CDR1 is SNHLY, CDR2 FYNNEI. The CDR3 contains 13 residues. Trimming took 6 bases from V and 8 from J; bases not matched to a gene: 9. CDR3 bases: TGTGCCAGCAGACCCACAGGGGAGAGGGGCTACACCTTC. It encodes CASRPTGERGYTF.

This chain links TRBV9 with TRBJ2-3; TRBD1 matches at 9 bases. CDR3 length equals 15 residues. The V gene's germline CDR1 is SGDLS and CDR2 YYNGEE. V trimming: 3 bases; J trimming: 6 bases; junction bases outside the gene matches: 8. The CDR3 is CASSDGTGRSDTQYF. The CDR3 region has the DNA TGTGCCAGCAGCGATGGGACAGGGCGTTCGGATACGCAGTATTTT.

The chain has TRBV10-2 and TRBJ2-3, with TRBD2 as a possible D gene (5 bases). V dropped 2 bases and J dropped 2 bases, with 8 bases sitting between them. CDR1 and CDR2 from the germline V gene are WSHSY and SAAADI. The CDR3 length is 14 residues. This chain's CDR3 is CASSEGLSTDTQYF. CDR3 DNA sequence: TGCGCCAGCAGTGAGGGACTCTCCACAGATACGCAGTATTTT.